Described below is a single TCR beta chain sequence and its context. The sample belongs to a study of blood T cell repertoires in COVID-19. Profiled with immunoSEQ multiplex PCR; TCRdb holds only in-frame clones, not every one. The sample carries just over 85,000 clones, around 89% recorded once. V gave up 4 bases and J gave up 5 bases, with 15 bases separating them. From germline, CDR1 is SGHRS and CDR2 YFSETQ. The CDR3 has 14 amino acids. The TCR originated in a man aged 45-60 years with acute or convalescent COVID-19. The rearrangement joins TRBV5-1 to TRBJ1-2; weak D call: TRBD1 (5 bases). The sequenced sample was peripheral blood. The CDR3 DNA follows: TGCGCCAGCAGCCCGGCCCGGGAGGGGTATGGCTACACCTTC. Translation: CASSPAREGYGYTF.